Here is one T cell receptor (beta chain) with its context. No cognate antigen has been identified for it. Base qualities are missing; no much larger clone stands one base away. The immunoSEQ Assay, a bias-controlled multiplex PCR, was used to amplify TCRbeta CDR3 regions from genomic DNA. The study's processing was this. The number of nucleated cells in each sample was estimated by amplification of reference gene primers within the assay. To quantify the absolute abundance of each unique TCRbeta CDR3 rearrangement, sequence reads were collapsed and filtered. Productive Simpson clonality was computed per sample as the square root of Simpson's diversity index over productive rearrangements. TCRdb obtained this table from immuneACCESS and retained in-frame rearrangements with V and J assigned. These tables miss some clones; where compared with another copy, unresolved V genes account for less than half of the shortfall, and the remainder is unexplained. Clone size and the V and J calls come from that table; the DNA yielded D and trimming. Here the sample has 150,000 or so clones; around 83% occur a single time. The ten largest make up roughly 7% of the sample.

This entry comes from a study of blood T cell repertoires in COVID-19 (dated by TCRdb to about 2020). Regarding the research as a whole: Samples covering the acute and convalescent phases of COVID-19 were provided by collaborators in the United States, Italy and Spain. The prospective study material was composed of cDNA or gDNA derived from T cells, B-cell-depleted T cells, or PBMCs. Subjects who had been exposed to COVID-19, were actively infected with it, or had recovered from it provided the deeply sampled blood TCRbeta repertoires that made up the dataset. The repertoires were released in a freely available public database intended as a resource for research on the immune response to SARS-CoV-2. Samples came from the ongoing ImmuneRACE study (first 160 participants) plus 1,254 subjects from 6 global collaborators. Nearly every sample came with metadata listing a de-identified subject ID, COVID-19 status, age in years and sex. Where available, HLA class I and class II types were taken from metadata supplied by the sample provider and were not determined by assay-based typing. What the research found in general, with its limitations: The amount of clinical and demographic metadata varied by source and participant and was provided uncurated.

The germline V gene (reference sequence) supplies CDR1 LGHDT and CDR2 YNNKEL. For this chain, trimming is 2 bases at the V end and 0 bases at the J end, and the number of junction bases without a gene match is 9. CDR3 length: 18 amino acids, cysteine to phenylalanine. Just CDR3 DNA is preserved here, 54 bases in frame from base 1. Collaborating institutions collected whole blood in K2EDTA tubes following their own protocols. For TCRbeta analysis, collaborators shipped samples in one of three forms: frozen whole blood, isolated PBMCs, or DNA extracted from either of those sample types. The chain is made from TRBV3-1 (or the pseudogene TRBV3-2) and TRBJ2-3; 9 middle bases align to TRBD1. This TCR was recovered from a man aged 50 or older with active or convalescent COVID-19. The material sequenced was peripheral blood. The CDR3 region has the sequence CASSQRPGTGISTDTQYF. In nucleotides, the sequence is TGTGCCAGCAGCCAACGTCCCGGGACAGGGATTAGCACAGATACGCAGTATTTT.